These T cell receptor beta chains were read from a single sample in a study of control samples from healthy donors and cancer patients. TCRdb keeps only in-frame clones here, not all; method: immunoSEQ multiplex PCR. In the table there are about 100,000 clones, roughly 87% of which are singletons. The sample taken for sequencing was blood. All receptors derive from a woman aged 45 to 65 in good health. Each CDR3 is given with its conserved first and last residue. The D gene is left open where the match is weak. Not every row has a clone size; where given, it reads once, few, many or a size class.

CDR3 protein: CASSTVGGTGNTIYF
CDR3 DNA: TGTGCCAGCTCAACGGTGGGGGGGACTGGAAACACCATATATTTT
V gene: TRBV18
clone size: .
J gene: TRBJ1-3
CDR3 length: 15
D gene: .

CDR3 protein: CATSTGRDRVYEQYF
CDR3 DNA: TGTGCCACCAGCACTGGACGGGACAGGGTCTACGAGCAGTACTTC
V gene: TRBV15
clone size: .
J gene: TRBJ2-7
CDR3 length: 15
D gene: TRBD1

CDR3 protein: CASSLEGLSTDTQYF
CDR3 DNA: TGTGCCAGCAGCCTCGAGGGACTTAGCACAGATACGCAGTATTTT
V gene: TRBV11-3
clone size: .
J gene: TRBJ2-3
CDR3 length: 15
D gene: .

CDR3 protein: CASSLGGSLHGYTF
CDR3 DNA: TGTGCCAGCAGCTTAGGAGGAAGCCTCCATGGCTACACCTTC
V gene: TRBV7-9
clone size: .
J gene: TRBJ1-2
CDR3 length: 14
D gene: .

CDR3 protein: CASSHPVFNSPLHF
CDR3 DNA: TGTGCCAGCAGCCATCCCGTCTTTAATTCACCCCTCCACTTT
V gene: TRBV3-1/TRBV3-2
clone size: .
J gene: TRBJ1-6
CDR3 length: 14
D gene: .

CDR3 protein: CASSYRSTVTGELFF
CDR3 DNA: TGTGCCAGCAGTTACCGCTCAACTGTCACCGGGGAGCTGTTTTTT
V gene: TRBV6-5
clone size: once
J gene: TRBJ2-2
CDR3 length: 15
D gene: .

CDR3 protein: CASSLSDTQYF
CDR3 DNA: TGTGCCAGCAGCTTATCCGATACGCAGTATTTT
V gene: TRBV5-6
clone size: .
J gene: TRBJ2-3
CDR3 length: 11
D gene: .

CDR3 protein: CASSIGAGQGLIDTEAFF
CDR3 DNA: TGTGCCAGTAGTATAGGGGCGGGACAGGGCTTAATAGACACTGAAGCTTTCTTT
V gene: TRBV19
clone size: once
J gene: TRBJ1-1
CDR3 length: 18
D gene: TRBD1

CDR3 protein: CASSQESWSNQPQHF
CDR3 DNA: TGTGCCAGCAGCCAAGAGTCGTGGAGCAATCAGCCCCAGCATTTT
V gene: TRBV3-1/TRBV3-2
clone size: few
J gene: TRBJ1-5
CDR3 length: 15
D gene: .

CDR3 protein: CASSQGGKGTPYNEQFF
CDR3 DNA: TGCGCCAGCAGCCAAGGGGGGAAGGGTACCCCCTACAATGAGCAGTTCTTC
V gene: TRBV4-1
clone size: .
J gene: TRBJ2-1
CDR3 length: 17
D gene: .

CDR3 protein: CASSVAPGGTEAFF
CDR3 DNA: TGTGCCAGCAGCGTAGCCCCAGGGGGCACTGAAGCTTTCTTT
V gene: TRBV9
clone size: .
J gene: TRBJ1-1
CDR3 length: 14
D gene: TRBD1

CDR3 protein: CASSSPGRNRRDYGYTF
CDR3 DNA: TGTGCCAGCAGCTCCCCGGGACGAAATCGTAGGGACTATGGCTACACCTTC
V gene: TRBV5-4
clone size: once
J gene: TRBJ1-2
CDR3 length: 17
D gene: .

CDR3 protein: CASGGQGGPPNEQYF
CDR3 DNA: TGTGCTAGTGGCGGACAGGGGGGACCGCCTAATGAGCAGTACTTC
V gene: TRBV12-5
clone size: .
J gene: TRBJ2-7
CDR3 length: 15
D gene: TRBD1

CDR3 protein: CASNLTPRQTSNSPLHF
CDR3 DNA: TGTGCCAGTAACCTCACGCCCAGACAGACAAGCAATTCACCCCTCCACTTT
V gene: TRBV19
clone size: .
J gene: TRBJ1-6
CDR3 length: 17
D gene: .

CDR3 protein: CASSYPGSNSPLHF
CDR3 DNA: TGTGCCAGCAGTTATCCGGGGTCTAATTCACCCCTCCACTTT
V gene: TRBV28
clone size: .
J gene: TRBJ1-6
CDR3 length: 14
D gene: .

CDR3 protein: CASSERSVRSNQPQHF
CDR3 DNA: TGTGCCAGCAGTGAAAGGTCGGTAAGGAGCAATCAGCCCCAGCATTTT
V gene: TRBV6-1
clone size: once
J gene: TRBJ1-5
CDR3 length: 16
D gene: .

CDR3 protein: CASSLDAMGGGGEQFF
CDR3 DNA: TGTGCCAGCAGTTTAGATGCCATGGGGGGCGGGGGTGAGCAGTTCTTC
V gene: TRBV27
clone size: .
J gene: TRBJ2-1
CDR3 length: 16
D gene: .

CDR3 protein: CASSSEHRTAIPYSNQPQHF
CDR3 DNA: TGTGCCAGCAGCTCAGAGCATAGGACAGCTATACCCTATAGCAATCAGCCCCAGCATTTT
V gene: TRBV7-8
clone size: .
J gene: TRBJ1-5
CDR3 length: 20
D gene: .

CDR3 protein: CASTVNTGELFF
CDR3 DNA: TGTGCCAGCACAGTTAACACCGGGGAGCTGTTTTTT
V gene: TRBV2
clone size: .
J gene: TRBJ2-2
CDR3 length: 12
D gene: .

CDR3 protein: CASSPGSYYGYTF
CDR3 DNA: TGTGCCAGCAGCCCCGGCAGCTACTATGGCTACACCTTC
V gene: TRBV6-5
clone size: .
J gene: TRBJ1-2
CDR3 length: 13
D gene: .

CDR3 protein: CATSDPSSGSANEQFF
CDR3 DNA: TGTGCCACCAGTGATCCCTCTAGCGGGAGCGCTAATGAGCAGTTCTTC
V gene: TRBV24-1
clone size: once
J gene: TRBJ2-1
CDR3 length: 16
D gene: TRBD2

CDR3 protein: CAWSVGASGRTQYF
CDR3 DNA: TGTGCCTGGAGTGTAGGGGCTAGCGGGAGAACGCAGTATTTT
V gene: TRBV30
clone size: .
J gene: TRBJ2-3
CDR3 length: 14
D gene: TRBD2

CDR3 protein: CASSVYTDSPLHF
CDR3 DNA: TGTGCCAGCAGCGTATACACAGATTCACCCCTCCACTTT
V gene: TRBV9
clone size: .
J gene: TRBJ1-6
CDR3 length: 13
D gene: .

CDR3 protein: CASRPWPSETDTQYF
CDR3 DNA: TGTGCCAGCAGGCCGTGGCCTAGCGAGACAGATACGCAGTATTTT
V gene: TRBV7-6
clone size: .
J gene: TRBJ2-3
CDR3 length: 15
D gene: .

CDR3 protein: CASSSRTGTEAFF
CDR3 DNA: TGTGCCAGCAGCTCCCGGACAGGCACCGAAGCTTTCTTT
V gene: TRBV11-2
clone size: .
J gene: TRBJ1-1
CDR3 length: 13
D gene: TRBD1

CDR3 protein: CASSFDGGNEKLFF
CDR3 DNA: TGTGCCAGCAGCTTCGACGGTGGGAATGAAAAACTGTTTTTT
V gene: TRBV7-9
clone size: .
J gene: TRBJ1-4
CDR3 length: 14
D gene: .

CDR3 protein: CASSLGGGQSNEQFF
CDR3 DNA: TGTGCCAGCAGCTTAGGGGGGGGACAGAGTAATGAGCAGTTCTTC
V gene: TRBV7-2
clone size: .
J gene: TRBJ2-1
CDR3 length: 15
D gene: .

CDR3 protein: CASSSQPGLAGGKVYF
CDR3 DNA: TGTGCCAGCAGTTCCCAGCCGGGACTAGCGGGAGGGAAGGTGTATTTT
V gene: TRBV27
clone size: .
J gene: TRBJ2-3
CDR3 length: 16
D gene: TRBD2

CDR3 protein: CASSTNFGQFF
CDR3 DNA: TGTGCCAGCTCCACGAATTTTGGGCAGTTCTTC
V gene: TRBV28
clone size: .
J gene: TRBJ2-1
CDR3 length: 11
D gene: .

CDR3 protein: CASSPARGSVNTEAFF
CDR3 DNA: TGTGCCAGCTCACCCGCGAGGGGGAGTGTGAACACTGAAGCTTTCTTT
V gene: TRBV18
clone size: once
J gene: TRBJ1-1
CDR3 length: 16
D gene: .

CDR3 protein: CASSRTSLGELFF
CDR3 DNA: TGTGCCAGCAGCCGGACTAGTCTTGGGGAGCTGTTTTTT
V gene: TRBV7-3
clone size: .
J gene: TRBJ2-2
CDR3 length: 13
D gene: TRBD2

CDR3 protein: CASSHGQELNQPQHF
CDR3 DNA: TGTGCCAGCAGTCATGGACAGGAGCTCAATCAGCCCCAGCATTTT
V gene: TRBV27
clone size: .
J gene: TRBJ1-5
CDR3 length: 15
D gene: TRBD1

CDR3 protein: CASREDRHYGYTF
CDR3 DNA: TGTGCCAGCAGAGAGGACAGACACTATGGCTACACCTTC
V gene: TRBV2
clone size: .
J gene: TRBJ1-2
CDR3 length: 13
D gene: .

CDR3 protein: CASSPLNEKLFF
CDR3 DNA: TGTGCCAGTAGTCCACTTAATGAAAAACTGTTTTTT
V gene: TRBV19
clone size: few
J gene: TRBJ1-4
CDR3 length: 12
D gene: .

CDR3 protein: CASSGSGEIAKNIQYF
CDR3 DNA: TGTGCCAGCAGCGGGAGCGGCGAAATAGCCAAAAACATTCAGTACTTC
V gene: TRBV5-5
clone size: .
J gene: TRBJ2-4
CDR3 length: 16
D gene: .

CDR3 protein: CASSDYWGYTF
CDR3 DNA: TGTGCCAGCAGCGACTATTGGGGCTACACCTTC
V gene: TRBV9
clone size: .
J gene: TRBJ1-2
CDR3 length: 11
D gene: .

CDR3 protein: CATSSKQGISPLHF
CDR3 DNA: TGTGCCACCAGCAGTAAACAGGGAATTTCACCCCTCCACTTT
V gene: TRBV15
clone size: .
J gene: TRBJ1-6
CDR3 length: 14
D gene: .

CDR3 protein: CASSAYYNEQFF
CDR3 DNA: TGTGCCAGCAGCGCTTATTACAATGAGCAGTTCTTC
V gene: TRBV5-4
clone size: .
J gene: TRBJ2-1
CDR3 length: 12
D gene: .

CDR3 protein: CASSRDPNSNYGYTF
CDR3 DNA: TGTGCCAGCAGCCGTGACCCGAACTCTAACTATGGCTACACCTTC
V gene: TRBV11-2
clone size: .
J gene: TRBJ1-2
CDR3 length: 15
D gene: .

CDR3 protein: CASSSSATNEKLFF
CDR3 DNA: TGTGCCAGCAGCTCAAGCGCAACTAATGAAAAACTGTTTTTT
V gene: TRBV11-2
clone size: .
J gene: TRBJ1-4
CDR3 length: 14
D gene: .

CDR3 protein: CASSPSRVDNHSYNEQFF
CDR3 DNA: TGTGCCAGCAGTCCGTCAAGGGTGGACAATCACTCCTACAATGAGCAGTTCTTC
V gene: TRBV6-6
clone size: .
J gene: TRBJ2-1
CDR3 length: 18
D gene: .

CDR3 protein: CASSLYAGSYEQYF
CDR3 DNA: TGTGCCAGCAGCTTGTATGCGGGCTCCTACGAGCAGTACTTC
V gene: TRBV5-6
clone size: .
J gene: TRBJ2-7
CDR3 length: 14
D gene: .

CDR3 protein: CSAQGTKKETQYF
CDR3 DNA: TGCAGCGCCCAAGGGACCAAGAAAGAGACCCAGTACTTC
V gene: TRBV29-1
clone size: .
J gene: TRBJ2-5
CDR3 length: 13
D gene: .

CDR3 protein: CASSFRGNEQFF
CDR3 DNA: TGCGCCAGCAGCTTCAGAGGCAATGAGCAGTTCTTC
V gene: TRBV5-1
clone size: .
J gene: TRBJ2-1
CDR3 length: 12
D gene: .

CDR3 protein: CASSLTGLAGVNTGELFF
CDR3 DNA: TGTGCCAGCAGCTTAACGGGGCTAGCGGGAGTCAACACCGGGGAGCTGTTTTTT
V gene: TRBV7-3
clone size: .
J gene: TRBJ2-2
CDR3 length: 18
D gene: TRBD2

CDR3 protein: CASSAEDRGGTEAFF
CDR3 DNA: TGTGCCAGCAGCGCAGAAGACAGGGGAGGCACTGAAGCTTTCTTT
V gene: TRBV9
clone size: .
J gene: TRBJ1-1
CDR3 length: 15
D gene: TRBD1

CDR3 protein: CASSQDPGNTEAFF
CDR3 DNA: TGTGCCAGCAGCCAAGATCCGGGGAACACTGAAGCTTTCTTT
V gene: TRBV3-1/TRBV3-2
clone size: .
J gene: TRBJ1-1
CDR3 length: 14
D gene: .

CDR3 protein: CASSQAYRLAGEQFF
CDR3 DNA: TGCGCCAGCAGCCAAGCCTACCGACTAGCGGGGGAGCAGTTCTTC
V gene: TRBV4-3
clone size: once
J gene: TRBJ2-1
CDR3 length: 15
D gene: TRBD2

CDR3 protein: CASSLRERMYNEQFF
CDR3 DNA: TGTGCCAGCAGCTTAAGAGAGCGGATGTACAATGAGCAGTTCTTC
V gene: TRBV5-6
clone size: few
J gene: TRBJ2-1
CDR3 length: 15
D gene: .

CDR3 protein: CASSLLGLAGPEQYF
CDR3 DNA: TGTGCCAGCAGCTTGTTGGGACTAGCGGGGCCCGAGCAGTACTTC
V gene: TRBV11-2
clone size: .
J gene: TRBJ2-7
CDR3 length: 15
D gene: TRBD2

CDR3 protein: CASSHLRDKYTDTQYF
CDR3 DNA: TGTGCCAGCAGTCATCTGCGGGACAAATACACAGATACGCAGTATTTT
V gene: TRBV14
clone size: .
J gene: TRBJ2-3
CDR3 length: 16
D gene: .

CDR3 protein: CASSQDNSQDYGYTF
CDR3 DNA: TGTGCCAGCAGCCAAGACAACAGCCAAGACTATGGCTACACCTTC
V gene: TRBV4-2
clone size: .
J gene: TRBJ1-2
CDR3 length: 15
D gene: .

CDR3 protein: CASSHLPGQGVTGELFF
CDR3 DNA: TGTGCCAGCTCGCATCTTCCGGGACAGGGGGTAACCGGGGAGCTGTTTTTT
V gene: TRBV18
clone size: .
J gene: TRBJ2-2
CDR3 length: 17
D gene: TRBD1

CDR3 protein: CASSLTYEQYF
CDR3 DNA: TGTGCCAGCAGCTTAACTTACGAGCAGTACTTC
V gene: TRBV7-2
clone size: .
J gene: TRBJ2-7
CDR3 length: 11
D gene: .

CDR3 protein: CASSMIYNEQFF
CDR3 DNA: TGTGCCAGTAGTATGATTTACAATGAGCAGTTCTTC
V gene: TRBV19
clone size: once
J gene: TRBJ2-1
CDR3 length: 12
D gene: .

CDR3 protein: CASSLSPEYNSPLHF
CDR3 DNA: TGCGCCAGCAGCTTGTCCCCCGAGTATAATTCACCCCTCCACTTT
V gene: TRBV5-1
clone size: .
J gene: TRBJ1-6
CDR3 length: 15
D gene: .

CDR3 protein: CASSLVSQGVQEQYF
CDR3 DNA: TGTGCCAGCAGCTTAGTTTCCCAGGGGGTGCAAGAGCAGTACTTC
V gene: TRBV11-2
clone size: few
J gene: TRBJ2-7
CDR3 length: 15
D gene: TRBD1

CDR3 protein: CASSRNLDSYNEQFF
CDR3 DNA: TGTGCCAGCAGCCGTAACCTGGACTCCTACAATGAGCAGTTCTTC
V gene: TRBV3-1/TRBV3-2
clone size: .
J gene: TRBJ2-1
CDR3 length: 15
D gene: .